A single sample gave rise to the 13 T cell receptor beta chains below, sequenced in a study of Tregs in tolerant kidney transplant recipients. The method was immunoSEQ multiplex PCR; TCRdb's version includes in-frame clones alone and lacks a portion of them. The sample yields 50,000 to 75,000 clones, approximately 83% seen once. The sample in question was Tregs from blood, obtained before the transplant. The receptors originated from a human donor who received a combined kidney and bone marrow transplant.

The chain links TRBV28 to TRBJ2-7, with D maybe TRBD1 (6 bases). V was pared by 7 bases and J by 3 bases, with 13 bases between. The CDR3 is 13 residues long. The germline gives CDR1 MDHEN, CDR2 SYDVKM. The CDR3 loop reads CASKGRGSYEQYF. The CDR3, as DNA: TGTGCCAGCAAGGGCAGGGGAAGCTACGAGCAGTACTTC.

The chain combines TRBV5-5 with TRBJ2-1; TRBD1 matches at 7 bases. After removal of 0 bases from V and 1 base from J, the junction contained 7 bases not matched to a gene. Germline CDR1 reads SGHKS; CDR2 reads YYEKEE (reference sequence). The CDR3 runs to 17 residues. The DNA for the CDR3 is TGTGCCAGCAGCTTGGACAGGGGAATCGGGTCCTACAATGAGCAGTTCTTC. It specifies CASSLDRGIGSYNEQFF.

The chain joins TRBV20-1 to TRBJ2-5; D call uncertain. The CDR3 spans 11 residues. The germline gives CDR1 DFQATT, CDR2 SNEGSKA (reference sequence). V lost 5 bases to trimming and J lost 7 bases, with 11 bases between them. The CDR3 nucleotides are TGCAGTGCTTCAACTCCCTCGACCCAGTACTTC. Protein product: CSASTPSTQYF.

The CDR3: CASSISGILAKNIQYF. The CDR3 region has the DNA TGTGCCAGCAGCATTAGCGGAATACTAGCCAAAAACATTCAGTACTTC. The genes are TRBV2 and TRBJ2-4; D possibly corresponds to TRBD2 (6 bases). CDR1 is SNHLY and CDR2 is FYNNEI in the germline V gene. This CDR3 is built from 16 residues. Trimming took 6 bases from V and 0 from J, leaving 15 bases between them.

V usage is TRBV19 and J usage is TRBJ1-4; D is unresolved. The CDR3 consists of 15 residues. The V gene lost 1 base and the J gene lost 3 bases, with 9 bases spanning the gap. Germline V CDR1 and CDR2: LNHDA, SQIVND (reference sequence). In nucleotides, the CDR3 is TGTGCCAGTAGTATAGCGCCCACGTCTAATGAAAAACTGTTTTTT. Amino acid sequence: CASSIAPTSNEKLFF.

The V gene is TRBV9, the J gene TRBJ1-1, with D possibly TRBD1 on 6 matching bases. The CDR3 is 17 amino acids. Germline V gene sequence: CDR1 SGDLS, CDR2 YYNGEE. Trimming removed 6 bases at V and 1 base at J, with 22 bases between. The CDR3 sequence is CASTPSLFGTPNTEAFF. Here the CDR3 DNA reads TGTGCCAGCACCCCTTCACTATTCGGGACACCGAACACTGAAGCTTTCTTT. The full variable domain, in which reference TRBV9 and TRBJ1-1 provide the parts outside the CDR3, is DSGVTQTPKHLITATGQRVTLRCSPRSGDLSVYWYQQSLDQGLQFLIQYYNGEERAKGNILERFSAQQFPDLHSELNLSSLELGDSALYFCASTPSLFGTPNTEAFFGQGTRLTVV.

This clone showed up just once. This chain links TRBV7-2 with TRBJ1-4; D is undetermined. With 3 bases removed from V and 7 bases from J, the gap between germline ends came to 6 bases. This CDR3 region has 12 residues. Per the germline V gene, CDR1 is SGHTA and CDR2 is FQGNSA. DNA for the CDR3: TGTGCCAGCAGCTTTGTGGGTGAAAAACTGTTTTTT. Residues: CASSFVGEKLFF.

The V call is TRBV9, the J call TRBJ2-7, with 7 bases fitting TRBD2. The CDR3 consists of 13 residues. V lost 10 bases to trimming and J lost 5 bases; unmatched junction nucleotides: 12. Germline V CDR1 and CDR2: SGDLS, YYNGEE. CDR3: CAGPGTIPNEQYF. The DNA of the CDR3 is TGTGCCGGACCCGGGACTATCCCCAACGAGCAGTACTTC. The whole variable domain, filled in from reference TRBV9 and TRBJ2-7, reads DSGVTQTPKHLITATGQRVTLRCSPRSGDLSVYWYQQSLDQGLQFLIQYYNGEERAKGNILERFSAQQFPDLHSELNLSSLELGDSALYFCAGPGTIPNEQYFGPGTRLTVT.

This clone occurred once. The gene calls are TRBV12-5 and TRBJ2-7; no clear D gene. V dropped 4 bases and J dropped 4 bases, with 5 bases sitting between them. The CDR3 is 11 amino acids. CDR1 is LGHNT, CDR2 FRNRAP, per germline. CDR3 bases: TGTGCTAGTGGTTCCCTTTACGAGCAGTACTTC. The encoded protein is CASGSLYEQYF.

CDR3 loop: CASRGTGVGIQYF. CDR3 DNA: TGTGCCAGCAGAGGGACGGGCGTGGGTATTCAGTACTTC. This sequence joins TRBV6-5 and TRBJ2-4; D possibly uses TRBD1 or TRBD2 (5 bases each). The V end lost 6 bases, the J end lost 10 bases, and 16 bases lay between the germline ends. This CDR3 contains 13 residues. Per germline, CDR1 MNHEY and CDR2 SVGAGI.

Worth noting for this clone: Relative to the germline gene, one junction end is altered; a read error may explain this. The rearrangement uses TRBV5-1 and TRBJ2-7, with 8 bases aligning to TRBD1. The CDR3 runs to 15 residues. Germline assignment: CDR1 SGHRS and CDR2 YFSETQ. CDR3 residues: CASSDGNPTSSTGGF. The CDR3 region has the DNA TGCGCCAGCAGCGACGGGAATCCTACGAGCAGTACAGGGGGGTTC.

The table lists this clone with a count of one. The genes are TRBV5-1 and TRBJ2-5; 8 positions agree with TRBD1. The CDR3 runs 14 residues. Unmatched junction bases numbered 3, after V lost 0 bases and J lost 5 bases. Looked up from germline, CDR1 is SGHRS and CDR2 is YFSETQ. CDR3 sequence: CASSLGTGRETQYF. CDR3 DNA sequence: TGCGCCAGCAGCTTGGGGACAGGGCGGGAGACCCAGTACTTC.

The chain combines TRBV4-1 with TRBJ2-1, with D hard to call. Trimming took 1 base from V and 7 from J, leaving 8 bases between them. Germline V gives CDR1 MGHRA, CDR2 YSYEKL. The CDR3 contains 13 residues. This CDR3 is CASSQVMGNEQFF. CDR3 bases: TGCGCCAGCAGCCAAGTCATGGGTAATGAGCAGTTCTTC.